Presented here are 11 T cell receptor beta chains from one specimen sequenced in a study of T cells after yellow fever vaccination. TCRdb passed the 5' RACE reads through MiXCR, listing each CDR3 protein once. The sample shows a few hundred thousand distinct CDR3 sequences, around 6.8% of them seen only once. The sequences come from PBMCs, collected more than 40 days after the first yellow fever vaccination. Receptor source: a man between 18 and 35 years old who received the YFV17D yellow fever vaccine.

A few counts support this clonotype. The rearrangement joins TRBV5-1 to TRBJ2-1, with 8 bases fitting TRBD2. CDR3 length: 15 amino acids. Germline values: CDR1 SGHRS, CDR2 YFSETQ. The V segment lost 3 bases and the J segment 3 bases; nucleotides outside the gene matches: 5. CDR3 bases: TGCGCCAGCAGCTGGGGACTAGGGCGCTACAATGAGCAGTTCTTC. Translating it yields CASSWGLGRYNEQFF. Full variable domain (missing parts from reference TRBV5-1 and TRBJ2-1): KAGVTQTPRYLIKTRGQQVTLSCSPISGHRSVSWYQQTPGQGLQFLFEYFSETQRNKGNFPGRFSGRQFSNSRSEMNVSTLELGDSALYLCASSWGLGRYNEQFFGPGTRLTVL.

Many counts were recorded for this clonotype. V and J are TRBV5-1 and TRBJ2-7; unclear D gene. Trimming stripped 0 bases from V and 0 bases from J, with 7 bases between. The CDR3 consists of 14 residues. CDR1 is SGHRS and CDR2 is YFSETQ in the germline V gene. The CDR3 DNA sequence: TGCGCCAGCAGCTTGGGGCAGGACTCCTACGAGCAGTACTTC. Translating gives CASSLGQDSYEQYF.

This chain connects TRBV6-4 to TRBJ2-5; D remains ambiguous. Per germline, CDR1 MRHNA and CDR2 SNTAGT. This CDR3 is built from 8 residues. Trimming shortened V by 8 bases and J by 7 bases, and 2 bases separated the two germline ends. The CDR3 DNA sequence: TGTGCCAGCGCGACCCAGTACTTC. Its translation: CASATQYF.

The chain combines TRBV7-3 with TRBJ2-3, with 12 bases matching TRBD2. Germline V gene data show CDR1 as SGHTA and CDR2 as FQGTGA. With V trimmed by 5 bases and J by 7 bases, 10 bases remained unmatched. CDR3 length: 16 amino acids. The CDR3 is CASSAQATSGGNTQYF. DNA of the CDR3: TGTGCCAGCAGCGCCCAAGCGACTAGCGGGGGTAATACGCAGTATTTT. The whole variable domain, filled in from reference TRBV7-3 and TRBJ2-3, reads GAGVSQTPSNKVTEKGKYVELRCDPISGHTALYWYRQSLGQGPEFLIYFQGTGAADDSGLPNDRFFAVRPEGSVSTLKIQRTERGDSAVYLCASSAQATSGGNTQYFGPGTRLTVL.

The chain employs TRBV11-2 and TRBJ2-3; D remains ambiguous. This CDR3 has 16 residues. The V gene lost 3 bases and the J gene lost 1 base, with 14 bases spanning the gap. Germline CDR1 and CDR2: SGHAT and FQNNGV. CDR3: CASSFRRPSGTDTQYF. The DNA for the CDR3 is TGTGCCAGCAGCTTCCGGCGCCCCTCGGGCACAGATACGCAGTATTTT.

In the case of this clonotype: Given a much more abundant clone one base away, this may be a read error. CDR3 region: CATNSLGTALPYEQYV. CDR3 nucleotide sequence: TGTGCCACCAACAGCCTCGGGACAGCCTTGCCCTACGAGCAGTACGTC. The chain joins TRBV15 to TRBJ2-7; TRBD1 aligns across 7 bases. Germline loops: CDR1 LNHNV, CDR2 YYDKDF (reference sequence). J was trimmed by 2 bases and V by 7 bases; bases with no gene match: 14. The CDR3 totals 16 residues.

CDR3 amino acids: CAISDLADATDTQYF. The CDR3 bases are TGTGCCATCAGCGATCTAGCGGATGCCACAGATACGCAGTATTTT. The chain couples TRBV10-3 to TRBJ2-3, with TRBD2 matching 7 bases. This CDR3 spans 15 amino acids. Germline loops: CDR1 ENHRY, CDR2 SYGVKD. The J segment lost 2 bases and the V segment lost 6 bases, leaving 8 bases of the junction unmatched.

This clonotype was seen only a few times. The V call is TRBV7-8, the J call TRBJ2-7, with D perhaps matching TRBD1 (6 bases). Trimming left V 5 bases short and J 9 bases short, with 17 bases between. Per germline, CDR1 SGHVS and CDR2 FQNEAQ. This CDR3 region has 13 residues. CDR3 DNA: TGTGCCAGCAGCGCACACCGGGACACCGGGCAGTACGTC. The encoded protein is CASSAHRDTGQYV.

The chain couples TRBV6-2 or TRBV6-3 to TRBJ1-6; no firm D call. The CDR3 extends over 16 amino acids. V dropped 5 bases and J dropped 7 bases, with 18 bases sitting between them. CDR1 MNHEY and CDR2 SVGEGT come from the germline V gene. The CDR3 loop reads CASSNPDGRGNSPLHF. For the CDR3, the DNA is TGTGCCAGCAGTAACCCCGACGGCCGCGGGAATTCACCCCTCCACTTT.

Concerning this clonotype: This may arise from a read error, as a much more abundant clone is one base away. The genes are TRBV12-3 or TRBV12-4 and TRBJ1-4; D may be TRBD1 (5 bases). The CDR3 has 14 residues. The CDR3 here is CACSLWGSNEKLFF. CDR3 nucleotide sequence: TGTGCCTGCAGTTTATGGGGGTCTAATGAAAAACTGTTTTTT.

Worth noting for this clonotype: This may arise from a read error, as a much more abundant clone is one base away. The V and J genes are TRBV7-9 and TRBJ2-3; TRBD2 matches 9 bases. V shed 9 bases and J 0 bases; nucleotides not matched to a gene: 1. Germline V gives CDR1 SEHNR, CDR2 FQNEAQ (reference sequence). This CDR3 region has 13 residues. The CDR3 DNA follows: TGTGCCAGGGGGACTAGCAGCACAGATACGCAGTATTTT. It encodes CARGTSSTDTQYF.